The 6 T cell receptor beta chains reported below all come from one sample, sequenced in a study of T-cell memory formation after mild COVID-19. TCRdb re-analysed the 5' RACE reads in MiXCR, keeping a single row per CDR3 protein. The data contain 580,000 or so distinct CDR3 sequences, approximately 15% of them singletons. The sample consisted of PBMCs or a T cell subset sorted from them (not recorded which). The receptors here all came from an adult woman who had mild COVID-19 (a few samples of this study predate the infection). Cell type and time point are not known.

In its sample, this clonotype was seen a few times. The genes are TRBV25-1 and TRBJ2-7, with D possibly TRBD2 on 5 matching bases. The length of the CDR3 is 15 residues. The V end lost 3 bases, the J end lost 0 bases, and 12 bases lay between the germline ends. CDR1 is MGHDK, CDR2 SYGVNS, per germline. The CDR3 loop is CASSEDGEPSYEQYF. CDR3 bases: TGTGCCAGCAGTGAGGACGGGGAGCCCTCCTACGAGCAGTACTTC.

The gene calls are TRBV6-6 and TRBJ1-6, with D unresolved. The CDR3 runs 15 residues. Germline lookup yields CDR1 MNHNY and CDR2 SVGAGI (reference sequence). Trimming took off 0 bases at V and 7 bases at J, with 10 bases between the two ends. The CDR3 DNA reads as TGTGCCAGCAGTTACTCGCTAGGGAGGAATTCACCCCTCCACTTT. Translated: CASSYSLGRNSPLHF.

CDR3 loop: CASRPGQGSQPQHF. Here the CDR3 DNA reads TGTGCCAGCAGGCCCGGACAGGGAAGTCAGCCCCAGCATTTT. The rearrangement uses TRBV2 and TRBJ1-5, with 8 positions matching TRBD1. This CDR3 has 14 amino acids. Germline loops: CDR1 SNHLY, CDR2 FYNNEI. Trimming took 6 bases from V and 6 from J; bases not matched to a gene: 7.

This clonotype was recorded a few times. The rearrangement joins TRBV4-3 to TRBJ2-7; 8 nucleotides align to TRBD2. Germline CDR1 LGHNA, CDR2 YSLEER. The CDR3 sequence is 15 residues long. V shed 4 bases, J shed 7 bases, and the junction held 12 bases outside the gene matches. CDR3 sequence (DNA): TGCGCCAGCAGCCTATCCCGGGGGGGCATCGGGGAGCAGTACTTC. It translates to CASSLSRGGIGEQYF.

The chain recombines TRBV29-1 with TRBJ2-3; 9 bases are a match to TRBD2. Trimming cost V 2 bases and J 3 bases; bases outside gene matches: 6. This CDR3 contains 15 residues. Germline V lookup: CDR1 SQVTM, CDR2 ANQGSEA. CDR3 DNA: TGCAGCGTTGAATTGCGGGGGGGCGCGACAGATACGCAGTATTTT. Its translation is CSVELRGGATDTQYF.

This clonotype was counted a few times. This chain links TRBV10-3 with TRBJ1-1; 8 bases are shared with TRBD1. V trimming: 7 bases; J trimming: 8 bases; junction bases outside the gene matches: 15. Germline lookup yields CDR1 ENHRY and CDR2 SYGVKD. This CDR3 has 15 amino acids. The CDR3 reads CAITRTGSEAPEAFF. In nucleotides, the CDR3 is TGTGCCATCACTAGGACAGGGTCCGAAGCCCCAGAAGCTTTCTTT.